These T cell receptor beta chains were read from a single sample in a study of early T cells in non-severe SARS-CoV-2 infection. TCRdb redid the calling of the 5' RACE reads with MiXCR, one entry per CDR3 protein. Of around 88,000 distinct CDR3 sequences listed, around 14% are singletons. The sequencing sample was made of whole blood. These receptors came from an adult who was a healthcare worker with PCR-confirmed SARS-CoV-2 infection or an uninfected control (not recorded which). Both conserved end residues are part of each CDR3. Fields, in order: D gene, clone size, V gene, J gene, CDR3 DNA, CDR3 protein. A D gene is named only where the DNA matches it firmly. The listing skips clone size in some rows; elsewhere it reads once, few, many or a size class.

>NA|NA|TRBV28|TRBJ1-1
TGTGCCAGCAGTTTATCCCGGGACCCGTGGATGAACACTGAAGCTTTCTTT
CASSLSRDPWMNTEAFF
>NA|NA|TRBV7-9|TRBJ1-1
TGTGCCAGCAGCTCTTTTATTCTGGGGCGAGGCACTGAAGCTTTCTTT
CASSSFILGRGTEAFF
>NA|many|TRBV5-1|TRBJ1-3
TGCGCCAGCAGCTTTAGAGGCCCCTCTGTTGAAAACACCATATATTTT
CASSFRGPSVENTIYF
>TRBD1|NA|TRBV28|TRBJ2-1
TGTGCCAGCAGTTTTGATGGGACAGGGTTTTCGAGCTCCTACAATGAGCAGTTCTTC
CASSFDGTGFSSSYNEQFF
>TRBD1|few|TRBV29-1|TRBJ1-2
TGCAGCGCCTCTCCGGGACAGGGGACGGGTGGCTACACCTTC
CSASPGQGTGGYTF
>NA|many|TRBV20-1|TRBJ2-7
TGCAGTGCTAGGACAGAGTACTACGAGCAGTACTTC
CSARTEYYEQYF
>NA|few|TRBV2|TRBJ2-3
TGTGCCGGCTCGGGCGAGCGGGCAGATACGCAGTATTTT
CAGSGERADTQYF
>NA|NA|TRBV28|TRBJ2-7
TGTGCCAGCAGACCCCCCGGGGGCGAGCAGTACTTC
CASRPPGGEQYF
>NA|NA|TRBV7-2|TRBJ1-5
TGTGCCAGCAGCCCCCGAGTAGGGGAAGGGCAGCCCCAGCATTTT
CASSPRVGEGQPQHF
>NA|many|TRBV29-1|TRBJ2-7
TGCAGCGTTGTCAAGGAGACCTACGAGCAGTACTTC
CSVVKETYEQYF
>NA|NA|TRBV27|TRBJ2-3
TGTGCCAGCAAGCCCCGGGGTGGCACAGATACGCAGTATTTT
CASKPRGGTDTQYF
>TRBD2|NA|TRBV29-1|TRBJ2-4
TGCAGCGTTGAAAGCGGGAGGGAAGGCAAAAACATTCAGTACTTC
CSVESGREGKNIQYF
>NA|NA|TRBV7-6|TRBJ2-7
TGTGCCAGCAGCTTAAGTGTAACGACAGGACTGGGGGAGCAGTACTTC
CASSLSVTTGLGEQYF
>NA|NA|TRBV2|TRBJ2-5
TGTGCCATACCGCACGCAGGGCAGCAAGAGACCCAGTACTTC
CAIPHAGQQETQYF
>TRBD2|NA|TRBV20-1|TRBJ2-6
TGCAGTGTATCTAGCGGACCGAGCTCTGGGGCCAACGTCCTGACTTTC
CSVSSGPSSGANVLTF
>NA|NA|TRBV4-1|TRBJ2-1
TGCGCCAGCAGCCAAGAGGGTCTAGATGGCAGGAATGAGCAGTTCTTC
CASSQEGLDGRNEQFF
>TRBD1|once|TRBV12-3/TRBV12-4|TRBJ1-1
TGTGCCAGCAGGACAGGGTCGAAAGCTTTCTTT
CASRTGSKAFF
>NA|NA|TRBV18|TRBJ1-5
TGTGCCAGCTCACCAATGGGCAGGGGTAGCAATCAGCCCCAGCATTTT
CASSPMGRGSNQPQHF
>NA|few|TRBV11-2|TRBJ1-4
TGTGCCAGCAGCTTAAAAACAACTCCAACTAATGAAAAACTGTTTTTT
CASSLKTTPTNEKLFF
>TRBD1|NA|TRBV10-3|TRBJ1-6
TGTGCCATCAAACGGGACAGTGGGTCACCCCTCCACTTT
CAIKRDSGSPLHF
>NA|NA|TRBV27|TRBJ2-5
TGTGCCAGCGCTGGGCCCCAAGAGACCCAGTACTTC
CASAGPQETQYF
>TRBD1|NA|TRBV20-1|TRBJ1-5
TGCAGTGCCGTACAGGGGGCTAGCAATCAGCCCCAGCATTTT
CSAVQGASNQPQHF
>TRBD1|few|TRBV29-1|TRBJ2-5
TGCAGCGTTTCGGGACAGGGCCCTGGAGAGACCCATTACTTC
CSVSGQGPGETHYF
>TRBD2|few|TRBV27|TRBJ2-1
TGTGCCAGCAGTTTGGGGGTGTGGACTAGCTCGTACAATGAGCAGTTCTTC
CASSLGVWTSSYNEQFF
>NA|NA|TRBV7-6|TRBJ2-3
TGTGCCAGCAGCTTAGCGAGCCAGGGGAGTACAGATACGCAGTATTTT
CASSLASQGSTDTQYF
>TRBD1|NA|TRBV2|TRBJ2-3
TGTGCCAACAGGCCCCCGGGACAGGGGGCCGCAGATACGCAGTATTTT
CANRPPGQGAADTQYF
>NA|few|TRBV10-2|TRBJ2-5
TGCGCCGGGGGAGGGGGAGGTTCAGGAGAGACCCAGTACTTC
CAGGGGGSGETQYF
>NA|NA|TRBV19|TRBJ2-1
TGTGCCAGTAGTATAGGTCAGCTAGACGTAAATGAGCAGTTCTTC
CASSIGQLDVNEQFF
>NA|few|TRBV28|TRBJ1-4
TGTGCCAGCAGTCCCCCCAATATCAATGAAAAACTGTTTTTT
CASSPPNINEKLFF
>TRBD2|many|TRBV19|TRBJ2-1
TGTGCCAGTACCATAGCGGGAGGGCCCCACAATGAGCAGTTCTTC
CASTIAGGPHNEQFF
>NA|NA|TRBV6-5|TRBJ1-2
TGTGCCAGCAGGGGAGGGTCCTATGGCTACACCTTC
CASRGGSYGYTF
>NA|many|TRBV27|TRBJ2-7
TGTGCCTCCGGGCGGGGCCTCGAGCAGTACTTC
CASGRGLEQYF
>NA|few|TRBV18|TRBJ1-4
TGTGCCAGCTCACCACCCCAGCCTAATGAAAAACTGTTTTTT
CASSPPQPNEKLFF
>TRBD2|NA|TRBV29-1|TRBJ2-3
TGCAGCGTTGCCGTTAGCGGGATGACAGATACGCAGTATTTT
CSVAVSGMTDTQYF
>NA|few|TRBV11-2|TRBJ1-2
TGTGCCAGCAGCTCCAGGGACTCCTATGGCTACACCTTC
CASSSRDSYGYTF
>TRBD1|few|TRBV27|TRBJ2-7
TGTGCCAGCAGGCCGACAGGGTCCTACGAGCAGTACTTC
CASRPTGSYEQYF
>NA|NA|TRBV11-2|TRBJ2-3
TGTGCCAGCTCCCCGGGAGCAGTCCTAGGAGATACGCAGTATTTT
CASSPGAVLGDTQYF
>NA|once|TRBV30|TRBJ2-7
TGTGCCTCGCTGGTGGAGGTTTTGGGCATCTACGAGCAGTACTTC
CASLVEVLGIYEQYF
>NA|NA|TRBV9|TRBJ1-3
TGTGCCAGCAAATCCGCGGGAAACACCATATATTTT
CASKSAGNTIYF
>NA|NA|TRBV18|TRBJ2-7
TGTGCCAGCTCACTATTAGCTATAGAGCAGTACTTC
CASSLLAIEQYF
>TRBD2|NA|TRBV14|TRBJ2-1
TGTGCCAGCAGCCGACTACCACTAGCGGAACATTACAATGAGCAGTTCTTC
CASSRLPLAEHYNEQFF
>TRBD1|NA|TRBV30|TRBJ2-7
TGTGCCTGGAGTTACGGGTTTGGGACAGTGGCCTACGAGCAGTACTTC
CAWSYGFGTVAYEQYF
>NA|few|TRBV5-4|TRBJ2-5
TGTGCCAGCAGCTTGTTATCCCAGAAAGAGACCCAGTACTTC
CASSLLSQKETQYF
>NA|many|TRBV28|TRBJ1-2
TGTGCCAGCAGTTTATACGGCAGTAACTATGGCTACACCTTC
CASSLYGSNYGYTF
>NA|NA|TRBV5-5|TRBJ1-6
TGTGCCAGCAGCCCCGAAGGAGTTGTTGCGTATAATTCACCCCTCCACTTT
CASSPEGVVAYNSPLHF
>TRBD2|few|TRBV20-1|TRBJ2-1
TGCAGTGCTCTCCTACTTCTAGCGGGAGTAGTGAATGAGCAGTTCTTC
CSALLLLAGVVNEQFF
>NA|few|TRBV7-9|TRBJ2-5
TGTGCCAGCGCCGGGACGTCTAGCCAAGAGACCCAGTACTTC
CASAGTSSQETQYF
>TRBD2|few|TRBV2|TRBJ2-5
TGTGCCAGCTTTTCCAGACTAGCGGGGATGAGAGAGACCCAGTACTTC
CASFSRLAGMRETQYF
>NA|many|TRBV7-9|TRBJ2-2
TGTGCCAGCGTAGGGACCGGGGAGCTGTTTTTT
CASVGTGELFF
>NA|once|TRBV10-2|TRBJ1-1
TGCGCCAGCTGCAGAGAGGGGGTGTACACTGAAGCTTTCTTT
CASCREGVYTEAFF
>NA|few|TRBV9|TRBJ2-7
TGTGCCAGCAGCCCCACGGTGAGGGCGACCTACGAGCAGTACTTC
CASSPTVRATYEQYF
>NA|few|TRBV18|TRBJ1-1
TGTGCCAGCTCGCGGGCTGGGCTTAGAGACACTGAAGCTTTCTTT
CASSRAGLRDTEAFF
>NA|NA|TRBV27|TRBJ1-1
TGTGCCAGCAGTCACCAGTGGGATTCAGGAGAAGCTTTCTTT
CASSHQWDSGEAFF